Below are 12 T cell receptor beta chains sequenced from a single sample in a study of shared clonotypes between healthy human individuals. The protocol was immunoSEQ multiplex PCR, while the TCRdb copy is restricted to in-frame clones and leaves out a portion. The profile shows millions of clones, about 93% of them singletons. Naive CD8 isolation took CD45RO-negative cells positively selected for CCR7 and excluded terminally differentiated effector memory CD45RA+ cells. Sequencing input: naive CD8+ T cells from PBMCs. The receptors derive from a man aged 18 to 30 in good health. Some clones in this sample may be carry-over from other donors' samples.

In the case of this clone: Different DNA sequences within this sample yield the same CDR3. The genes are TRBV4-3 and TRBJ2-1; no clear D. The V end lost 3 bases, the J end lost 2 bases, and 5 bases lay between the germline ends. This CDR3 comprises 13 residues. Germline CDR1 LGHNA, CDR2 YSLEER. The CDR3: CASSQGPYNEQFF. CDR3 DNA sequence: TGCGCCAGCAGCCAGGGTCCCTACAATGAGCAGTTCTTC.

The chain couples TRBV2 to TRBJ2-7; 7 nucleotides line up with TRBD2. The CDR3 consists of 12 residues. V shed 3 bases and J 6 bases; nucleotides not matched to a gene: 2. From germline, CDR1 is SNHLY and CDR2 FYNNEI. CDR3 amino acids: CASSDTSAEQYF. The CDR3 coding sequence is TGTGCCAGCAGTGATACTAGCGCCGAGCAGTACTTC.

Turning to this clone: Other nucleotide sequences from this sample produce the same CDR3. The chain has TRBV27 and TRBJ2-7; D unresolved. Germline loops: CDR1 MNHEY, CDR2 SMNVEV (reference sequence). V lost 6 bases to trimming and J lost 2 bases, with 11 bases between them. This CDR3 is built from 13 residues. The CDR3 reads CASSSGSTYEQYF. CDR3 nucleotides: TGTGCCAGCAGCTCCGGGTCTACCTACGAGCAGTACTTC.

The V gene is TRBV28, the J gene TRBJ2-1; D remains ambiguous. The CDR3 spans 15 residues. The germline CDR1 and CDR2 sequences are MDHEN and SYDVKM. The ends were cut back, 3 bases at V and 1 base at J, with 10 bases in the middle. The CDR3 here is CASSFRAPSYNEQFF. The CDR3 coding sequence is TGTGCCAGCAGTTTTCGGGCCCCTTCCTACAATGAGCAGTTCTTC.

This sequence joins TRBV27 and TRBJ2-3; 9 bases are a match to TRBD1. CDR3 length equals 15 residues. In germline, CDR1 is MNHEY, CDR2 SMNVEV (reference sequence). Trimming removed 5 bases from V and 5 bases from J; junction bases left unmatched: 8. The CDR3 region is CASSPRTGDGDTQYF. The CDR3, as DNA: TGTGCCAGCAGTCCCCGGACAGGGGATGGAGATACGCAGTATTTT.

The chain carries TRBV5-1 and TRBJ2-7; 7 bases align to TRBD2. The trim removed 4 bases at V and 0 bases at J, leaving 10 bases unmatched. Germline CDR1 and CDR2: SGHRS and YFSETQ. There are 16 residues in the CDR3. The CDR3 protein is CASSHPDGRNSYEQYF. CDR3 in DNA: TGCGCCAGCAGCCATCCAGACGGGAGGAACTCCTACGAGCAGTACTTC.

Details on this clone: A much larger clone lies one base from this, so it may be a read error. V gene TRBV28 combines with J gene TRBJ2-7, with D maybe TRBD2 (6 bases). This CDR3 is built from 12 residues. V was pared by 5 bases and J by 3 bases, with 8 bases between. From germline, CDR1 is MDHEN and CDR2 SYDVKM. The CDR3 sequence is CASSGEVYEQYF. CDR3 sequence (DNA): TGTGCCAGCAGTGGGGAGGTCTACGAGCAGTACTTC.

This sequence joins TRBV6-5 and TRBJ1-6; maybe TRBD1 (6 bases). The V end was cut by 2 bases, the J end by 10 bases, with 15 bases between. The length of the CDR3 is 15 residues. The germline CDR1 and CDR2 sequences are MNHEY and SVGAGI. CDR3 sequence reads: CASSYGPGAGSPLHF. The DNA of the CDR3 is TGTGCCAGCAGTTACGGTCCGGGGGCTGGATCACCCCTCCACTTT.

Note on this clone: The sample holds other DNA sequences that translate to the same CDR3. The rearrangement uses TRBV27 and TRBJ2-7, with D perhaps matching TRBD1 (5 bases). The V and J ends lost 2 bases and 4 bases respectively, with 12 bases between them. The CDR3 is made up of 14 amino acids. From germline, CDR1 is MNHEY and CDR2 SMNVEV (reference sequence). The CDR3: CASSLKGVGYEQYF. For the CDR3, the DNA is TGTGCCAGCAGTTTAAAAGGGGTCGGGTACGAGCAGTACTTC.

The rearrangement uses TRBV28 and TRBJ2-7; D tentatively fits TRBD1 or TRBD2 (5 bases each). CDR1 MDHEN and CDR2 SYDVKM come from the germline V gene. The CDR3 sequence is 15 residues long. V was clipped by 7 bases and J by 0 bases, with 16 bases between them. The DNA of the CDR3 is TGTGCCAGCACACGGGGACGGCACAGCTCCTACGAGCAGTACTTC. This sequence encodes CASTRGRHSSYEQYF.

This chain uses TRBV5-1 with TRBJ2-1; perhaps TRBD2 as D (6 bases). CDR3 size: 15 residues. Germline CDR1 is SGHRS and CDR2 is YFSETQ. V was cut by 0 bases and J by 4 bases, with 11 bases left in between. The CDR3 loop reads CASSLAVGGYNEQFF. The CDR3 nucleotides are TGCGCCAGCAGCTTGGCAGTCGGGGGATACAATGAGCAGTTCTTC.

The CDR3 loop reads CASSDWREGGETQYF. In DNA form, the CDR3 reads TGTGCCAGCAGCGACTGGCGGGAGGGGGGAGAGACCCAGTACTTC. The chain is built from TRBV11-2 and TRBJ2-5, with TRBD2 matching 9 bases. Trimming cost V 5 bases and J 4 bases; bases outside gene matches: 8. The CDR3 extends over 15 amino acids. CDR1 SGHAT and CDR2 FQNNGV come from the germline V gene.